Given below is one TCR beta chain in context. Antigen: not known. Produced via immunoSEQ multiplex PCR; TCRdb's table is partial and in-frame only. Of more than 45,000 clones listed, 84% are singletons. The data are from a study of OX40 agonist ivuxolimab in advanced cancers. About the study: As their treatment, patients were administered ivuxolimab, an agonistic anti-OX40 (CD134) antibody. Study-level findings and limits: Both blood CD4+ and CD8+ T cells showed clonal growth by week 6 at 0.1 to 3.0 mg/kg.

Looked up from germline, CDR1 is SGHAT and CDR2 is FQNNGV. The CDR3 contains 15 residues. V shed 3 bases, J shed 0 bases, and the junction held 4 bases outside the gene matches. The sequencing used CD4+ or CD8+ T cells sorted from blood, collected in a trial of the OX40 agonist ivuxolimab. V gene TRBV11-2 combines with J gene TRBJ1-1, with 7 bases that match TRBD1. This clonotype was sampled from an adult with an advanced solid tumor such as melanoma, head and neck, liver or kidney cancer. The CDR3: CASSLSTGMNTEAFF. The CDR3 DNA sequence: TGTGCCAGCAGCTTGTCGACAGGGATGAACACTGAAGCTTTCTTT.